This is a list of T cell receptor beta chains from one sample in a study of beta chain features in type 1 diabetes. Sequencing was performed with immunoSEQ multiplex PCR; in TCRdb, only in-frame clones are kept and a portion is missing. The sample holds nearly 250,000 clones, about 63% seen once. The sequencing sample was made of naive CD4+ T cells from blood. The receptors shown here come from a man younger than 40 in good health. CDR3s include the opening cysteine and the closing phenylalanine or tryptophan. A D gene is named only where the DNA matches it firmly. Clone size is given for some rows only: seen once, a few or many times, or a class if the clone is expanded.

v_call: TRBV30
clone_size: .
d_call: .
j_call: TRBJ2-2
cdr3_nt: TGTGCCTGGAGTGTACAGTCCACCGGGGAGCTGTTTTTT
cdr3_aa: CAWSVQSTGELFF

v_call: TRBV25-1
clone_size: .
d_call: .
j_call: TRBJ2-5
cdr3_nt: TGTGCCAGCAGTGACAGGTCCGTTGGGGTCCAGTACTTC
cdr3_aa: CASSDRSVGVQYF

v_call: TRBV2
clone_size: few
d_call: .
j_call: TRBJ2-5
cdr3_nt: TGTGCCAGCAGTGACGATCAGAAGTACTTC
cdr3_aa: CASSDDQKYF

v_call: TRBV19
clone_size: .
d_call: TRBD1
j_call: TRBJ2-1
cdr3_nt: TGTGCCAGTACCACGCCGGGACAGCTATACAATGAGCAGTTCTTC
cdr3_aa: CASTTPGQLYNEQFF

v_call: TRBV30
clone_size: .
d_call: TRBD2
j_call: TRBJ2-7
cdr3_nt: TGTGCCTGGAGTCCTTTCAAGGTCCCCCGGGTAGGGACTAGCGGGACCTACGAGCAGTACTTC
cdr3_aa: CAWSPFKVPRVGTSGTYEQYF

v_call: TRBV5-1
clone_size: .
d_call: TRBD1
j_call: TRBJ2-7
cdr3_nt: TGCGCCAGCAGCTTGGGGACAGGGGGCACTGCCGAGCAGTACTTC
cdr3_aa: CASSLGTGGTAEQYF

v_call: TRBV30
clone_size: .
d_call: .
j_call: TRBJ1-2
cdr3_nt: TGTGCCTGGAGTAATTTATATGGCTACACCTTC
cdr3_aa: CAWSNLYGYTF

v_call: TRBV30
clone_size: .
d_call: .
j_call: TRBJ1-1
cdr3_nt: TGTGCCTGGAGGGCGAACACTGAAGCTTTCTTT
cdr3_aa: CAWRANTEAFF

v_call: TRBV9
clone_size: few
d_call: .
j_call: TRBJ2-1
cdr3_nt: TGTGCCAGCAGCGTAGGGGACATCCCCTGGGATTTAGACAATGAGCAGTTCTTC
cdr3_aa: CASSVGDIPWDLDNEQFF

v_call: TRBV9
clone_size: .
d_call: .
j_call: TRBJ2-3
cdr3_nt: TGTGCCAGCAGCGTAGTAGGGACAGATACGCAGTATTTT
cdr3_aa: CASSVVGTDTQYF

v_call: TRBV30
clone_size: .
d_call: .
j_call: TRBJ2-5
cdr3_nt: TGTGCCTGGAGTGCCTCCCAAGAGACCCAGTACTTC
cdr3_aa: CAWSASQETQYF

v_call: TRBV30
clone_size: few
d_call: .
j_call: TRBJ2-2
cdr3_nt: TGTGCCTGTATCGGCGGAGCGAACACCGGGGAGCTGTTTTTT
cdr3_aa: CACIGGANTGELFF

v_call: TRBV30
clone_size: .
d_call: TRBD2
j_call: TRBJ2-2
cdr3_nt: TGTGCCTGGAGTCGGGGTAGCGGGTACACCGGGGAGCTGTTTTTT
cdr3_aa: CAWSRGSGYTGELFF

v_call: TRBV9
clone_size: .
d_call: TRBD2
j_call: TRBJ2-5
cdr3_nt: TGTGCCAGCAGCCCAGGGGCTAGCGGGCACTACCAAGAGACCCAGTACTTC
cdr3_aa: CASSPGASGHYQETQYF

v_call: TRBV5-1
clone_size: .
d_call: .
j_call: TRBJ2-3
cdr3_nt: TGCGCCAGCAGCTTGGGTGGGGCCGGCAATACGCAGTATTTT
cdr3_aa: CASSLGGAGNTQYF

v_call: TRBV27
clone_size: .
d_call: TRBD2
j_call: TRBJ2-1
cdr3_nt: TGTGCCAGCAGTTTTAGCGGGGTTTACAATGAGCAGTTCTTC
cdr3_aa: CASSFSGVYNEQFF

v_call: TRBV15
clone_size: .
d_call: .
j_call: TRBJ2-2
cdr3_nt: TGTGCCACCAGGAGGGGAGGAACCACCGGGGAGCTGTTTTTT
cdr3_aa: CATRRGGTTGELFF

v_call: TRBV7-2
clone_size: .
d_call: .
j_call: TRBJ2-3
cdr3_nt: TGTGCCAGCAGCGAAACCCTACCGGGCCGAGGCACAGATACGCAGTATTTT
cdr3_aa: CASSETLPGRGTDTQYF

v_call: TRBV11-2
clone_size: .
d_call: .
j_call: TRBJ2-5
cdr3_nt: TGTGCCAGCAGCTTAGTTCGAGAGACCCAGTACTTC
cdr3_aa: CASSLVRETQYF

v_call: TRBV30
clone_size: .
d_call: .
j_call: TRBJ1-5
cdr3_nt: TGTGCCTGGAGTGTACTTGGGGTGAATAGCAATCAGCCCCAGCATTTT
cdr3_aa: CAWSVLGVNSNQPQHF